These T cell receptor beta chains were read from a single sample in a study of control samples from healthy donors and cancer patients. Generated by immunoSEQ multiplex PCR, the TCRdb table keeps only in-frame clones and is missing some. The profile covers 120,000 to 150,000 clones, with 93% appearing a single time and roughly 5.5% taken by the ten largest. The sample was blood. These receptors were taken from a man between 18 and 35 years old in good health. The CDR3 runs from the conserved cysteine through the conserved F or W. Each record gives: D gene, clone size, V gene, J gene, CDR3 protein, CDR3 DNA. The D gene is left open where the match is weak. Clone size, where shown, is once, few, many, or a class for clones that have expanded.

>NA|NA|TRBV6-1|TRBJ1-1
CASSETGKLATEAFF
TGTGCCAGCAGTGAAACAGGGAAATTGGCCACTGAAGCTTTCTTT
>TRBD2|NA|TRBV7-2|TRBJ2-7
CASSLAPAGGAYEQYF
TGTGCCAGCAGCTTAGCGCCGGCGGGGGGTGCCTACGAGCAGTACTTC
>NA|NA|TRBV30|TRBJ2-7
CAWSPRGAYEQYF
TGTGCCTGGAGTCCCAGGGGCGCCTACGAGCAGTACTTC
>TRBD1|NA|TRBV7-9|TRBJ1-2
CASSLETGHYGYTF
TGTGCCAGCAGCTTAGAGACAGGGCACTATGGCTACACCTTC
>NA|NA|TRBV10-1|TRBJ2-7
CASSESNLPAYF
TGCGCCAGCAGTGAGTCGAATTTACCGGCATACTTC
>TRBD2|NA|TRBV4-3|TRBJ2-1
CASSRGSSGRNEQFF
TGCGCCAGCAGCCGTGGGTCTAGCGGGAGGAATGAGCAGTTCTTC
>TRBD1|once|TRBV30|TRBJ2-7
CAWTEGQPGDEQYF
TGTGCCTGGACTGAGGGACAGCCTGGAGACGAGCAGTACTTC
>NA|NA|TRBV27|TRBJ1-5
CASSLGPNSNQPQHF
TGTGCCAGCAGTCTCGGGCCCAATAGCAATCAGCCCCAGCATTTT
>NA|NA|TRBV5-8|TRBJ1-1
CASSLSFGGGAFF
TGTGCCAGCAGCTTATCATTCGGGGGAGGAGCTTTCTTT
>NA|NA|TRBV7-9|TRBJ2-5
CASSFQGSQETQYF
TGTGCCAGCAGCTTTCAGGGGTCCCAAGAGACCCAGTACTTC
>NA|NA|TRBV28|TRBJ1-5
CASSLLPSRNQPQHF
TGTGCCAGCAGTTTACTCCCCAGTCGCAATCAGCCCCAGCATTTT
>NA|NA|TRBV7-6|TRBJ2-1
CASSLGQTYNEQFF
TGTGCCAGCAGCTTGGGACAAACTTACAATGAGCAGTTCTTC
>NA|NA|TRBV28|TRBJ2-7
CASDVRASFEQYF
TGTGCCAGCGACGTCCGCGCCAGCTTCGAGCAGTACTTC
>NA|NA|TRBV27|TRBJ1-1
CASKETGNTEAFF
TGTGCCAGCAAAGAGACAGGGAACACTGAAGCTTTCTTT
>NA|once|TRBV7-2|TRBJ1-6
CASSILPEDSPLHF
TGTGCCAGCAGCATCCTCCCCGAGGATTCACCCCTCCACTTT
>NA|NA|TRBV6-5|TRBJ2-1
CASSLSGSHNEQFF
TGTGCCAGCAGTTTAAGTGGGAGTCACAATGAGCAGTTCTTC
>NA|NA|TRBV30|TRBJ1-5
CAWSVWSNQPQHF
TGTGCCTGGAGTGTCTGGAGTAATCAGCCCCAGCATTTT
>TRBD1|NA|TRBV9|TRBJ1-4
CASSFGTGVNEKLFF
TGTGCCAGCAGCTTCGGGACAGGGGTAAATGAAAAACTGTTTTTT
>NA|NA|TRBV6-2/TRBV6-3|TRBJ2-5
CASSYSRVRYQETQYF
TGTGCCAGCAGTTACTCGAGGGTCAGGTATCAAGAGACCCAGTACTTC
>NA|NA|TRBV14|TRBJ1-1
CASSRGGLGEDTEAFF
TGTGCCAGCAGCAGAGGTGGGCTCGGGGAGGACACTGAAGCTTTCTTT
>NA|NA|TRBV5-1|TRBJ2-2
CASEPPSSSMRNTGELFF
TGCGCCAGCGAACCCCCCTCTTCAAGTATGCGAAACACCGGGGAGCTGTTTTTT
>NA|NA|TRBV7-9|TRBJ1-3
CASSPGGWDPGSGNTIYF
TGTGCCAGCAGCCCCGGGGGGTGGGACCCCGGCTCTGGAAACACCATATATTTT
>NA|NA|TRBV6-5|TRBJ1-6
CASLGGVSPLHF
TGTGCCAGCTTGGGCGGTGTCTCACCCCTCCACTTT
>TRBD1|NA|TRBV29-1|TRBJ2-7
CSVEGQGEQYF
TGCAGCGTTGAAGGACAGGGAGAGCAGTACTTC
>NA|once|TRBV19|TRBJ1-1
CASSQQVSDTEAFF
TGTGCCAGTAGCCAACAGGTTTCCGACACTGAAGCTTTCTTT
>TRBD2|NA|TRBV5-1|TRBJ2-3
CASSPGGGRAADTQYF
TGCGCCAGCAGCCCTGGTGGCGGGAGGGCTGCAGATACGCAGTATTTT
>NA|NA|TRBV5-1|TRBJ2-1
CASSLAGQYNEQFF
TGCGCCAGCAGCTTAGCGGGACAGTACAATGAGCAGTTCTTC
>NA|NA|TRBV19|TRBJ1-5
CASSISPESNQPQHF
TGTGCCAGTAGTATAAGCCCGGAGAGCAATCAGCCCCAGCATTTT
>NA|NA|TRBV6-5|TRBJ1-1
CASSYLVNTEAFF
TGTGCCAGCAGTTATTTGGTGAACACTGAAGCTTTCTTT